This T cell receptor (beta chain) was retrieved from a study of blood T cell repertoires in COVID-19 (dated by TCRdb to about 2020). For context, the study as a whole: Collaborator samples came from the United States, Italy and Spain and covered acute and convalescent phases of COVID-19. The prospective study material was composed of cDNA or gDNA derived from T cells, B-cell-depleted T cells, or PBMCs. The dataset comprised deeply sampled blood TCRbeta repertoires from subjects exposed to, actively infected with, or recovered from COVID-19. The repertoires were released in a freely available public database intended as a resource for research on the immune response to SARS-CoV-2. Samples came from the ongoing ImmuneRACE study (first 160 participants) plus 1,254 subjects from 6 global collaborators. Sample metadata almost always included a de-identified subject ID, COVID-19 status, age in years and sex. HLA class I and class II types, where available, came from metadata supplied by the sample provider rather than from assay-based typing. The full study reports these points: Clinical and demographic metadata were provided uncurated, with the amount varying by source and participant.

Each collaborating institution followed its own protocols to collect whole blood in K2EDTA tubes. For TCRbeta analysis, collaborators shipped samples as frozen whole blood, isolated PBMCs, or DNA extracted from either of those sample types. Concerning this clone: This clone's antigen is unknown. No base quality values were provided; no much bigger clone lies one nucleotide off.

The immunoSEQ Assay, a bias-controlled multiplex PCR, was used to amplify TCRbeta CDR3 regions from genomic DNA. Processing in the source paper ran as follows. Nucleated cell counts per sample were estimated from amplification of reference gene primers within the assay. Sequence reads were collapsed and filtered to measure the absolute abundance of every unique TCRbeta CDR3 rearrangement. Productive Simpson clonality was computed per sample as the square root of Simpson's diversity index over productive rearrangements. The table comes from immuneACCESS by way of TCRdb, which keeps in-frame sequences with V and J called. Part of the clones is missing from these tables; in studies checked, under half for an unresolved V gene and the rest for unknown reasons. V and J calls and clone size are those listed in that table; D and trimming were worked out from the DNA. The sample has approximately 400,000 clones on record, roughly nine tenths of them singletons. Of the sample, roughly 1.2% is held by the ten largest clones.

The CDR3 sequence holds 18 residues, the cysteine and phenylalanine included. Of all the DNA, just the CDR3 is kept, 54 bases in frame from base 1. Germline trimming: 5 bases from V, 9 bases from J; junction bases outside gene matches: 16. The germline V gene (reference sequence) provides CDR1 SEHNR and CDR2 FQNEAQ. This TCR was sampled from a man aged 40-49 years with acute or convalescent COVID-19. Input material: peripheral blood. This chain joins TRBV7-9 to TRBJ2-1, with 13 junctional bases fitting TRBD2. CDR3 sequence: CASSPRPGTSGIGVEQFF. The sequenced DNA is TGTGCCAGCAGCCCACGTCCCGGGACTAGCGGGATAGGGGTTGAGCAGTTCTTC. Where the CDR3 stops, the reference TRBV7-9 and TRBJ2-1 genes take over; the full variable domain is DTGVSQNPRHKITKRGQNVTFRCDPISEHNRLYWYRQTLGQGPEFLTYFQNEAQLEKSRLLSDRFSAERPKGSFSTLEIQRTEQGDSAMYLCASSPRPGTSGIGVEQFFGPGTRLTVL.